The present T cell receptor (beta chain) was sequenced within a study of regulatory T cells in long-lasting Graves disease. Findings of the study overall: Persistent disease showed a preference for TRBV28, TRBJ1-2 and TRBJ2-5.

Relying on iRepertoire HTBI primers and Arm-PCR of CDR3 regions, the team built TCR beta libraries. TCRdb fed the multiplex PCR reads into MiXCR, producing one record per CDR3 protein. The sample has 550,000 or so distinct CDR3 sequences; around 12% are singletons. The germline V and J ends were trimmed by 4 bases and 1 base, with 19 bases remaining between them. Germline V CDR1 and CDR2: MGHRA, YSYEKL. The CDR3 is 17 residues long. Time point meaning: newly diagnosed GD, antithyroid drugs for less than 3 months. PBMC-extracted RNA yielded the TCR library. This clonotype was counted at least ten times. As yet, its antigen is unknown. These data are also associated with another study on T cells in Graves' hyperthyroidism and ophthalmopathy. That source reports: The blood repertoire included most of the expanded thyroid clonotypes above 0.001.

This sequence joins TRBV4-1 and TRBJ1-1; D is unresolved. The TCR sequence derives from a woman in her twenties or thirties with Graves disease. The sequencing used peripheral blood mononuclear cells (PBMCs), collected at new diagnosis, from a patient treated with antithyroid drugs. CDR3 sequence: CASSPPPGLNANTEAFF. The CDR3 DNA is TGCGCCAGCAGCCCCCCCCCAGGCCTTAATGCGAACACTGAAGCTTTCTTT.